This T cell receptor beta chain derives from a study of OX40 agonist ivuxolimab in advanced cancers. The repertoire was sequenced with immunoSEQ multiplex PCR; TCRdb's copy has only in-frame clones and lacks some. The sample lists around 33,000 clones, roughly 84% occurring once. If patients had autoimmune disease history or systemic immunosuppression, they were excluded. As for this clone: The antigen is undetermined.

This CDR3 has 14 residues. Trimming pared 4 bases from V and 4 bases from J, leaving 17 bases between. Germline lookup yields CDR1 SQVTM and CDR2 ANQGSEA. General study findings and limits: The 0.1-3.0 mg/kg partial responders had among the lowest clonal expansion.

This sample comprised CD4+ or CD8+ T cells sorted from blood, obtained in a trial of the OX40 agonist ivuxolimab. The sequence came from an adult with an advanced solid tumor such as melanoma, head and neck, liver or kidney cancer. The V gene is TRBV29-1, the J gene TRBJ2-7, with D perhaps given as TRBD1 or TRBD2 (5 bases each). Here the CDR3 reads CSVVGTEARYEQYF. Written as DNA, the CDR3 is TGCAGCGTTGTAGGGACGGAGGCGAGGTACGAGCAGTACTTC.